Shown below are 9 T cell receptor beta chains from a single sample sequenced in a study of molecular identifiers for immune sequencing clone quantification. One entry per CDR3 protein, called by TCRdb with MiXCR from the PCR reads. This sample has around 480,000 distinct CDR3 sequences, with around 23% found just once. The specimen was naive CD8+ T cells from blood, with Jurkat cell RNA spiked in. Stated subset: FACS-sorted CD8+CD4-CCR7+CD45RA+ naive T cells. Every receptor here comes from a human donor in good health. Some libraries in this study had Jurkat cell RNA spiked in.

To note about this clonotype: A much more abundant neighbour one base away suggests this may be a read error. DNA for the CDR3: TGTGCCACCAGCGTTGGGCAACCAGAGACCCAGTACTTC. This translates into CATSVGQPETQYF. The chain joins TRBV15 to TRBJ2-5; D gene uncertain. V was clipped by 5 bases and J by 4 bases, with 11 bases between them. Per the germline V gene, CDR1 is LNHNV and CDR2 is YYDKDF (reference sequence). The CDR3 covers 13 residues.

Concerning this clonotype: A much larger clone lies a single base off, so this may be a read error. This chain joins TRBV2 and TRBJ2-3; D is ambiguous. Germline lookup yields CDR1 SNHLY and CDR2 FYNNEI. The CDR3 sequence is 14 residues long. V was cut by 5 bases and J by 2 bases, with 11 bases left in between. The CDR3 sequence: CASSLDDPTDTQYF. As DNA, the CDR3 is TGTGCCAGCAGTTTAGACGACCCCACAGATACGCAGTATTTT.

This chain connects TRBV4-3 to TRBJ2-2, with D possibly matching TRBD1 (6 bases). Germline CDR1 is LGHNA and CDR2 is YSLEER. CDR3 length: 17 amino acids. Trimming removed 0 bases from V and 0 bases from J, with 11 bases in between. The DNA for the CDR3 is TGCGCCAGCAGCCAAGATGCGGCAGGGGCGAACACCGGGGAGCTGTTTTTT. As protein: CASSQDAAGANTGELFF.

The chain couples TRBV4-1 to TRBJ2-1; possible D gene TRBD2, 5 bases. Trimming cost V 2 bases and J 5 bases, with 10 bases left between them. Germline CDR1 and CDR2: MGHRA and YSYEKL. This CDR3 spans 14 amino acids. The CDR3 here is CASSQWRANNEQFF. CDR3 in DNA: TGCGCCAGCAGCCAATGGCGGGCGAACAATGAGCAGTTCTTC.

The chain carries TRBV12-3 or TRBV12-4 and TRBJ2-7; D gene ambiguous. This CDR3 is built from 13 residues. The V gene lost 1 base and the J gene lost 3 bases, with 7 bases spanning the gap. CDR3 DNA: TGTGCCAGCAGTTTAGAGCGAGGCTACGAGCAGTACTTC. Amino acids: CASSLERGYEQYF.

This clonotype was picked up a small number of times. The V gene is TRBV20-1, the J gene TRBJ2-7; D is possibly TRBD1 or TRBD2 (5 bases each). The V end lost 1 base, the J end lost 2 bases, and 12 bases lay between the germline ends. The germline V gene encodes CDR1 DFQATT and CDR2 SNEGSKA (reference sequence). The CDR3 has 14 residues. The CDR3 region is CSARVWGNTYEQYF. In nucleotides, the CDR3 is TGCAGTGCTAGAGTTTGGGGGAACACCTACGAGCAGTACTTC.

Concerning this clonotype: The junction and the germline gene differ at one end; a read error may be behind it. The J gene is TRBJ2-5, the V gene TRBV5-3, with 7 bases identical to TRBD1. TRBV5-3 is an open reading frame, and its role is uncertain. The CDR3 covers 16 residues. CDR3 nucleotide sequence: TGTGCCAGCAGCTTGGCCGTGGGACAGTGTCCAGAGACCCAGTACTTC. Protein product: CASSLAVGQCPETQYF.

This clonotype was seen many times. V is TRBV6-2 or TRBV6-3 and J is TRBJ1-2; no firm D call. The CDR3 sequence is 16 residues long. The V gene's germline CDR1 is MNHEY and CDR2 SVGEGT. V gave up 6 bases and J gave up 4 bases, with 21 bases separating them. The CDR3 loop is CASSLGPGETTYGYTF. CDR3 sequence (DNA): TGTGCCAGCAGCCTGGGTCCAGGAGAAACAACCTATGGCTACACCTTC.

This clonotype was seen only a few times. The J gene is TRBJ2-3, the V gene TRBV9, with 7 bases identical to TRBD1. The trim removed 0 bases at V and 0 bases at J, leaving 4 bases unmatched. Looked up from germline, CDR1 is SGDLS and CDR2 is YYNGEE. The CDR3 is 16 residues long. Here the CDR3 reads CASSVAEQGSTDTQYF. DNA for the CDR3: TGTGCCAGCAGCGTAGCCGAACAGGGGAGCACAGATACGCAGTATTTT.